This T cell receptor (beta chain) was sequenced during a study of blood T cell repertoires in COVID-19. Study at large: Whether acute or convalescent, the COVID-19 samples came from the United States, Italy and Spain.

Authors' processing steps: Reference gene primer amplification yielded estimated nucleated cell counts. Generated by immunoSEQ multiplex PCR, the TCRdb table keeps only in-frame clones and is missing some. V, J and clone size are those of that table, while D and trimming were read from the DNA. The sample includes fewer than 350,000 clones, over 80% of them seen just once. There are 15 residues in the CDR3. Germline CDR1 reads MDHEN; CDR2 reads SYDVKM. The ends lost 8 bases at V and 7 bases at J; junction bases unmatched: 16. Ages ranged from about 18 to 100 years, with residence in 20 to 30 US areas. Cohort allocation depended upon clinical history that participants reported.

V gene TRBV28 combines with J gene TRBJ1-2, with 7 bases aligning to TRBD1. Sequencing was performed on PBMCs or T cells enriched from blood (not recorded which). The sequence was collected from a woman in her 30s with acute COVID-19. CDR3 sequence (DNA): TGTGCCAGCGGAAGCAGGGGGGAATACTATGGTGGCTACACCTTC. It specifies CASGSRGEYYGGYTF.